The clone carrying this T cell receptor (beta chain) was observed a few times. The data belong to a study of identical twins. The CDR3 loop spans 14 amino acids. The germline V gene encodes CDR1 SNHLY and CDR2 FYNNEI. V dropped 6 bases and J dropped 4; count of bases not matched to a gene: 5. In TCRdb, the 5' RACE reads were re-called with MiXCR into one record per CDR3 protein. The top ten clones hold around 1.9% of a sample with hundreds of thousands of distinct CDR3 sequences, 5.5% to 7.5% of them seen once. This chain connects TRBV2 to TRBJ2-3; 9 nucleotides line up with TRBD1. Sequencing was performed on naive T cells sorted from blood. This receptor was obtained from a man younger than 35 in good health. The CDR3 DNA follows: TGTGCCAGCAGGGACAGGGGCAGTTCAGATACGCAGTATTTT. Translated, it gives CASRDRGSSDTQYF.